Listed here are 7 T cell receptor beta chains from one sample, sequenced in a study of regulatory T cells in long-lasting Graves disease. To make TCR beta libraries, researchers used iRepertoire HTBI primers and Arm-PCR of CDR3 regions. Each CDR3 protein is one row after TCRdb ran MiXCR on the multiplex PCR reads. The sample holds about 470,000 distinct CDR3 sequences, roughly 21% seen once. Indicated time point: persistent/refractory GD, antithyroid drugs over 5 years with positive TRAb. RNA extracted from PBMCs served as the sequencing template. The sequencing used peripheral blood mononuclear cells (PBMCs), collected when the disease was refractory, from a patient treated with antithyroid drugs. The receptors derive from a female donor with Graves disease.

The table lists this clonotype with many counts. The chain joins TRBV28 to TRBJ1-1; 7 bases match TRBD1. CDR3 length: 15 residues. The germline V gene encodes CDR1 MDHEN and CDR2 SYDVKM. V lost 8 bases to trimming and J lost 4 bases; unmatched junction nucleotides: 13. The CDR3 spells CASSGGDSIGTEAFF. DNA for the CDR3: TGTGCCAGCTCCGGTGGGGACAGCATTGGCACTGAAGCTTTCTTT.

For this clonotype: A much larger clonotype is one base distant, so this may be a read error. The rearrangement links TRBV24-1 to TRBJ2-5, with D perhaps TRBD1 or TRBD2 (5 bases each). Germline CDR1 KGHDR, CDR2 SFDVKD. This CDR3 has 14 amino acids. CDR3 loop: CATSDFGLEGTQHF. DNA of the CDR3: TGTGCCACCAGTGATTTCGGCCTCGAGGGGACCCAGCACTTC.

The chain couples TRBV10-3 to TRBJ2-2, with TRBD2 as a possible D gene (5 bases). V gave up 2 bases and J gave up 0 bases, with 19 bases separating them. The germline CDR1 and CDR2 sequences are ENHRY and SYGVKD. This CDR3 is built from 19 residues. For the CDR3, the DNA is TGTGCCATCAGTGAGGCCCCTTTGGGAGCGCTGTCGAACACCGGGGAGCTGTTTTTT. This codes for CAISEAPLGALSNTGELFF.

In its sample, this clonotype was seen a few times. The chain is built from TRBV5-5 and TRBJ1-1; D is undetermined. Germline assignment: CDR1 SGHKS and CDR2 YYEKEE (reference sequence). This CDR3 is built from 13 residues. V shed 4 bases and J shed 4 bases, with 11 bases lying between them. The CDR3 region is CASSIPSGTEAFF. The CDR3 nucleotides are TGTGCCAGCAGCATTCCGTCCGGCACTGAAGCTTTCTTT.

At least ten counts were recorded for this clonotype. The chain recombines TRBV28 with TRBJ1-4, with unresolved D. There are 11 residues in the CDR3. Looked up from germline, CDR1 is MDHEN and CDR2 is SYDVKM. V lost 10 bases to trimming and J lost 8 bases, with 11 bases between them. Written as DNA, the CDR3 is TGTGCCACCCGTCTGGGAGAAAAACTGTTTTTT. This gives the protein CATRLGEKLFF. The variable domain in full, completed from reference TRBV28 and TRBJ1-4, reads DVKVTQSSRYLVKRTGEKVFLECVQDMDHENMFWYRQDPGLGLRLIYFSYDVKMKEKGDIPEGYSVSREKKERFSLILESASTNQTSMYLCATRLGEKLFFGSGTQLSVL.

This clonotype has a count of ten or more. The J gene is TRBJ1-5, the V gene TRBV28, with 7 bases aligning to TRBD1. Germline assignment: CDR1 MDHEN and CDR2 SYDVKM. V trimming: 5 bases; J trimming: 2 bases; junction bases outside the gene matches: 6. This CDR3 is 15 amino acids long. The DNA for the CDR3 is TGTGCCAGCAGTAACCGACAGGGCGGCAATCAGCCCCAGCATTTT. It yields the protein CASSNRQGGNQPQHF.

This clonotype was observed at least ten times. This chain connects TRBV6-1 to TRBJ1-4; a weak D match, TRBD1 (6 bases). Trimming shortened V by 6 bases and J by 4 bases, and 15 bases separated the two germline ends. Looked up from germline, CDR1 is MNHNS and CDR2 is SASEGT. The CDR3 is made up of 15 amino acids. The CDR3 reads CASSADRILNEKLFF. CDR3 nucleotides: TGTGCCAGCAGCGCTGACAGGATTCTTAATGAAAAACTGTTTTTT.